What follows are 10 T cell receptor beta chains derived from one specimen sequenced in a study of CD8+ T cells in alopecia areata. cDNA reverse transcribed from extracted RNA served as the sequencing template. TCRdb keeps only in-frame clones here, not all; method: immunoSEQ multiplex PCR. The data show approximately 300,000 clones, with none appearing a single time. The authors sorted pooled cutaneous lymph node cells using CD4, CD8alpha, NKG2D, NKG2ACE and other markers. The sequencing sample was made of CD4+ T cells sorted from a lymph node. The source of these receptors is a C3H/HeJ mouse with alopecia areata. The MHC haplotype of this mouse line is H2-k.

This clone was counted between two and nine times. Any gene name here is a mouse gene name. The observed sequence ends 4 residues before the CDR3 terminus, with the missing tail filled in from the germline J gene. The chain recombines TRBV5 with TRBJ2-2; D is unclear. Trimming pared 0 bases from V and 0 bases from J, leaving 8 bases between. Germline values: CDR1 LGHNA, CDR2 YNLKQL (reference sequence). The CDR3 totals 16 residues. Incomplete CDR3 DNA: TGTGCCAGCAGCCAAGATAAACAGACAAACACCGGG. Protein: CASSQDKQTNTG. The whole CDR3 reads CASSQDKQTNTGQLYF.

As for this clone: Mouse germline and gene names are used. The read comes to an end 4 residues before the CDR3 does, leaving the germline J gene to fill in the end. V is TRBV13-1 and J is TRBJ2-3, with D unresolved. CDR1 and CDR2 (germline): NSHNY, SYGAGN. The CDR3 length is 16 residues. Deletions cut 0 bases from V and 0 bases from J, with 11 bases between. CDR3 protein: CASSDDRQASAETLYF. The CDR3 bases that were read are TGTGCCAGCAGTGATGATAGGCAGGCTAGTGCAGAA.

This clone was counted a few times. The germline and genes are mouse ones. Read sequence stops 4 residues before the CDR3 end, and the germline J gene provides the missing end. The rearrangement uses TRBV5 and TRBJ2-3; TRBD2 aligns across 11 bases. CDR1 LGHNA and CDR2 YNLKQL come from the germline V gene (reference sequence). V shed 4 bases and J 1 base; nucleotides not matched to a gene: 4. This CDR3 contains 16 residues. The sequenced CDR3 bases are TGTGCCAGCAGCCGAGGACTGGGGGGCGGTGCAGAA. Translated, it gives CASSRGLGGGAE. The entire CDR3 sequence reads CASSRGLGGGAETLYF.

The sample holds a few counts of this clone. Each gene name is a mouse one. The CDR3 end is not reached by the read, which stops 4 residues before it; the germline J gene fills it in. This chain joins TRBV13-1 and TRBJ1-2; TRBD1 might be the D (6 bases). The CDR3 loop spans 15 amino acids. Germline assignment: CDR1 NSHNY and CDR2 SYGAGN. Deletions cut 2 bases from V and 3 bases from J, with 14 bases between. The covered CDR3 bases are TGTGCCAGCAGTGAGAAAGGGGGGGAGCACTCC. It is translated as CASSEKGGEHS. The CDR3 as a whole reads CASSEKGGEHSDYTF.

On this clone itself: Mouse germline and gene names are used. The sequenced fragment ends 4 residues before the CDR3 boundary, so the rest is inferred from the germline J gene. The chain combines TRBV13-1 with TRBJ2-1, with 8 bases identical to TRBD1. Unmatched junction bases numbered 4, after V lost 0 bases and J lost 2 bases. Looked up from germline, CDR1 is NSHNY and CDR2 is SYGAGN. This CDR3 has 16 amino acids. The covered CDR3 bases are TGTGCCAGCAGTGATGGCAGGGGGCGCGACTATGCT. Protein: CASSDGRGRDYA. The whole CDR3 protein is CASSDGRGRDYAEQFF.

The table lists this clone with a few counts. Gene names and germline match the mouse. The read ends 4 residues before the CDR3 terminus; that terminus is restored from the germline J gene. Other DNA sequences in the same sample also yield this CDR3. J is TRBJ2-2 and V is TRBV14; 8 bases agree with TRBD1. CDR1 SGHDT and CDR2 FRDEAV come from the germline V gene. V lost 5 bases to trimming and J lost 2 bases; unmatched junction nucleotides: 5. This CDR3 is built from 15 residues. CDR3 region: CASSPGQGNTGQLYF. Incomplete CDR3 DNA: TGTGCCAGCAGCCCCGGACAGGGCAACACCGGG.

In this sample, this clone turned up a few times. The germline and genes are mouse ones. The read finishes 4 residues shy of the CDR3 end, and the germline J gene is used to complete it. This chain uses TRBV19 with TRBJ2-2; 9 bases fit TRBD1. J was trimmed by 1 base and V by 5 bases; bases with no gene match: 6. The CDR3 contains 16 residues. Germline V gene sequence: CDR1 FNHDT, CDR2 SITEND (reference sequence). Here the CDR3 reads CASSLRQGGNTGQLYF. Partial CDR3 DNA: TGTGCCAGCAGCCTCCGACAGGGGGGAAACACCGGG.

In regard to this clone: Gene names follow the mouse nomenclature. The read stops 4 residues short of the end of the CDR3; the missing end is completed from the germline J gene. V usage is TRBV13-1 and J usage is TRBJ2-7; possible D gene TRBD1, 6 bases. Trimming pared 5 bases from V and 0 bases from J, leaving 12 bases between. The CDR3 loop spans 14 amino acids. Germline V gene sequence: CDR1 NSHNY, CDR2 SYGAGN. CDR3 DNA (partial): TGTGCCAGCAGCCACGGGACAAGCTCCTAT. Protein product: CASSHGTSSY. The full CDR3 protein reads CASSHGTSSYEQYF.

Only a few counts were recorded for this clone. The genes are named according to mouse. The read comes to an end 4 residues before the CDR3 does, leaving the germline J gene to fill in the end. The chain couples TRBV5 to TRBJ2-5, with D hard to call. CDR3 length equals 15 residues. V was cut by 0 bases and J by 1 base, with 8 bases left in between. Germline assignment: CDR1 LGHNA and CDR2 YNLKQL (reference sequence). CDR3: CASSQELAYQDTQYF. CDR3 bases read: TGTGCCAGCAGCCAAGAACTCGCATACCAAGAC.

In the case of this clone: Gene names and germline match the mouse. The read falls 4 residues short of the CDR3 end, and the missing part is taken from the germline J gene. Other DNA sequences within the sample encode an identical CDR3. V gene TRBV5 combines with J gene TRBJ2-7; 7 positions match TRBD1. Germline V CDR1 and CDR2: LGHNA, YNLKQL (reference sequence). V lost 6 bases, J lost 0 bases, and 2 bases stayed unmatched. CDR3 length: 13 residues. The part of the CDR3 DNA that was read is TGTGCCAGCAGTCGGGACAGCTCCTAT. Translation gives CASSRDSSY. The entire CDR3 protein reads CASSRDSSYEQYF.